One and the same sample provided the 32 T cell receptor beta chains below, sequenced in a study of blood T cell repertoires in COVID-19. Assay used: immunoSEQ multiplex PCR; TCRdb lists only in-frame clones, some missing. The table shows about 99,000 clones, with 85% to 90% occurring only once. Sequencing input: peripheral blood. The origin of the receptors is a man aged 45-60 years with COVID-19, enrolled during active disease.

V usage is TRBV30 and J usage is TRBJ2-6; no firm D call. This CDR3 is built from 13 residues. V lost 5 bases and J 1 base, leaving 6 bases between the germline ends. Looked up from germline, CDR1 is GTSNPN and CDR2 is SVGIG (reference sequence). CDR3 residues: CAWVVSGANVLTF. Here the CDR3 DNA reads TGTGCCTGGGTCGTGTCTGGGGCCAACGTCCTGACTTTC.

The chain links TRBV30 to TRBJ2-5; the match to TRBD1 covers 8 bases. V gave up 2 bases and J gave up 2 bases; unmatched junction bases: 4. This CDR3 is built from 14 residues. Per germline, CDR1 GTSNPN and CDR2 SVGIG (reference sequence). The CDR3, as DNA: TGTGCCTGGAGTTACCGGACAGGGCAAGAGACCCAGTACTTC. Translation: CAWSYRTGQETQYF.

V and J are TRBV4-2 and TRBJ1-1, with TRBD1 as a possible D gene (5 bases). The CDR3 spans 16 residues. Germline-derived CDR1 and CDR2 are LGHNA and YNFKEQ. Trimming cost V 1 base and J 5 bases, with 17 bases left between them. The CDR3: CASSQGHGGEWTEAFF. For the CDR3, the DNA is TGTGCCAGCAGCCAAGGTCACGGGGGGGAATGGACTGAAGCTTTCTTT.

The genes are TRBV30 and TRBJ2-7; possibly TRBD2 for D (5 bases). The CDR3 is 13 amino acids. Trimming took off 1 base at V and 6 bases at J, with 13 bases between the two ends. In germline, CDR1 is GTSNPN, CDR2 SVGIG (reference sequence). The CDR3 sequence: CAWSDGVGGEQYF. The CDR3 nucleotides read TGTGCCTGGAGTGACGGGGTCGGAGGCGAGCAGTACTTC.

The CDR3 loop is CASSFGGGTDTQYF. The DNA for the CDR3 is TGTGCCAGCAGCTTCGGCGGGGGAACAGATACGCAGTATTTT. V usage is TRBV5-5 and J usage is TRBJ2-3, with TRBD2 matching over 7 bases. After removal of 2 bases from V and 3 bases from J, the junction contained 3 bases not matched to a gene. Germline CDR1 reads SGHKS; CDR2 reads YYEKEE (reference sequence). The CDR3 contains 14 residues.

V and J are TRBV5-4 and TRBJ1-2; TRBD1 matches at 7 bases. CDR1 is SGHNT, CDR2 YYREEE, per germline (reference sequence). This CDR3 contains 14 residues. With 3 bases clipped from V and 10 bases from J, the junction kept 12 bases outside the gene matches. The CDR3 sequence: CASSSRQGSGLYTF. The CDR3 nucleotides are TGTGCCAGCAGCTCCAGACAGGGTTCGGGCCTCTACACCTTC.

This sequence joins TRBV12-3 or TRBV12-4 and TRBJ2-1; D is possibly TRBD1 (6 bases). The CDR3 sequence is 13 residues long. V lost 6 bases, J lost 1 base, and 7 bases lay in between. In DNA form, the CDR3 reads TGTGCCAGCAGCGGACAGTCCTACAATGAGCAGTTCTTC. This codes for CASSGQSYNEQFF.

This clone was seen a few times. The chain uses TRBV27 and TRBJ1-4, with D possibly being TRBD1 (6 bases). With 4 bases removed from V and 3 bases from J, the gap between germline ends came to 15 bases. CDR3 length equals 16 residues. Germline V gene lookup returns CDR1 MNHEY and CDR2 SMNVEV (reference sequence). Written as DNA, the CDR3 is TGTGCCAGCAGTTACGGGGGGGCGGGTGCTAATGAAAAACTGTTTTTT. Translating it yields CASSYGGAGANEKLFF.

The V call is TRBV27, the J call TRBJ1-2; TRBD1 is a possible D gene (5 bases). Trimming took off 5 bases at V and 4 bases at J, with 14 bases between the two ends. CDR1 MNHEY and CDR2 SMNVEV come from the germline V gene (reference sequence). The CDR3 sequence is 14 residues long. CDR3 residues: CASSPDTGSYGYTF. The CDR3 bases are TGTGCCAGCAGTCCCGATACAGGTTCCTATGGCTACACCTTC.

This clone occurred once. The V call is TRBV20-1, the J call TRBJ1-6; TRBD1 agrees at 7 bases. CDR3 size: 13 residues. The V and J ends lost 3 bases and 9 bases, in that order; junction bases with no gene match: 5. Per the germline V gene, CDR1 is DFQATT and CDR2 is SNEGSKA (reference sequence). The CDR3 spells CSASDRAASPLHF. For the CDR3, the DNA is TGCAGTGCTAGTGACAGGGCTGCTTCACCCCTCCACTTT.

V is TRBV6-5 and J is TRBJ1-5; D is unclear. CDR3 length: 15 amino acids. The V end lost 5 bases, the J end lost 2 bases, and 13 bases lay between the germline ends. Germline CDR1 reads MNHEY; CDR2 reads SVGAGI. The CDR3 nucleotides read TGTGCCAGCAGTCCTACGGGGATAGGCAATCAGCCCCAGCATTTT. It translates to CASSPTGIGNQPQHF.

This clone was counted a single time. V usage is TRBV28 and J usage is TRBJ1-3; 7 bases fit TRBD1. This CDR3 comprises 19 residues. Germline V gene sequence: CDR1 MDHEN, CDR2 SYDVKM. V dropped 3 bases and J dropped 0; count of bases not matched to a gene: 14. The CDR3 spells CASSFNFPQTGSSGNTIYF. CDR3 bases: TGTGCCAGCAGTTTTAACTTCCCCCAGACAGGGAGCTCTGGAAACACCATATATTTT.

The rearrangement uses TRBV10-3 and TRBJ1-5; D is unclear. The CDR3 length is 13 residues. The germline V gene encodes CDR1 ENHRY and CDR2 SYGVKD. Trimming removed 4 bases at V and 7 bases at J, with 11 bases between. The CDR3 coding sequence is TGTGCCATCAGTGCTGGGAGGGCCCAGCCCCAGCATTTT. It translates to CAISAGRAQPQHF.

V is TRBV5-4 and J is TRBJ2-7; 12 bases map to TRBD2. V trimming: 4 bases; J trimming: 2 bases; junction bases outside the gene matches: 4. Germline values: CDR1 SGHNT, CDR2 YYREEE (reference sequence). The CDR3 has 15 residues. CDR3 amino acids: CASSPRTSGAYEQYF. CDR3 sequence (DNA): TGTGCCAGCAGCCCCCGGACTAGCGGGGCCTACGAGCAGTACTTC.

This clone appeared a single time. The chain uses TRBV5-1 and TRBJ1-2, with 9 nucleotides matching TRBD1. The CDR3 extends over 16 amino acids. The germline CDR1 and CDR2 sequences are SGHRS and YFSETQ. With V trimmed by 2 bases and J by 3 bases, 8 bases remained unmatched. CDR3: CASSFQQGAEDYGYTF. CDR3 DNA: TGCGCCAGCAGCTTCCAACAGGGGGCGGAGGACTATGGCTACACCTTC.

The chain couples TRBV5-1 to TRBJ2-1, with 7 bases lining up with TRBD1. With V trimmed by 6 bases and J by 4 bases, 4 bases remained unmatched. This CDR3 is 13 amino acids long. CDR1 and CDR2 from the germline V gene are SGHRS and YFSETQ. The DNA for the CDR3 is TGCGCCAGCACTCCGGGACAGTACAATGAGCAGTTCTTC. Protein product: CASTPGQYNEQFF.

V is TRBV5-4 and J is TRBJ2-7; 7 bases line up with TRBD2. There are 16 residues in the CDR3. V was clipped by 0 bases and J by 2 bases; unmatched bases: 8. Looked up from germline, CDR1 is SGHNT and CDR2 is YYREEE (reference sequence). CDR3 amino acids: CASSLGGRGVTYEQYF. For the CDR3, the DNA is TGTGCCAGCAGCTTGGGCGGTCGGGGGGTAACCTACGAGCAGTACTTC.

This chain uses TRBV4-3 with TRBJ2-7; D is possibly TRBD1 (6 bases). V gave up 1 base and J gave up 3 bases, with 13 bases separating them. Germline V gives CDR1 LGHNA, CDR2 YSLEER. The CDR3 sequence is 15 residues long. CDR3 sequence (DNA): TGCGCCAGCAGCCAAGGTACAGGGATGGACTACGAGCAGTACTTC. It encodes CASSQGTGMDYEQYF.

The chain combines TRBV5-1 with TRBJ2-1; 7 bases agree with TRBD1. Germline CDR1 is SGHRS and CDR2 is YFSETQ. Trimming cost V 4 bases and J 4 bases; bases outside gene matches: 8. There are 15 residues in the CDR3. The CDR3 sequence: CASSITGEPYNEQFF. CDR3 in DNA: TGCGCCAGCAGCATTACAGGGGAACCGTACAATGAGCAGTTCTTC.

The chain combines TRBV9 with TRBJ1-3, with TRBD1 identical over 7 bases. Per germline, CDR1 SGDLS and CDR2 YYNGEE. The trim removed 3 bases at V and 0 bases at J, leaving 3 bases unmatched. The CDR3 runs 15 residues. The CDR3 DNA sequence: TGTGCCAGCAGCGCGCGGGACAGCTCTGGAAACACCATATATTTT. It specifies CASSARDSSGNTIYF.

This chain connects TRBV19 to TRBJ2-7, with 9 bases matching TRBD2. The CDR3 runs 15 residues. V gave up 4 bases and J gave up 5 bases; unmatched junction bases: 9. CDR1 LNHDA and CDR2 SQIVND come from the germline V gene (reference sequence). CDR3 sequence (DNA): TGTGCCAGTAGTACTCGACTAGCGGACCGGGACGAGCAGTACTTC. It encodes CASSTRLADRDEQYF.

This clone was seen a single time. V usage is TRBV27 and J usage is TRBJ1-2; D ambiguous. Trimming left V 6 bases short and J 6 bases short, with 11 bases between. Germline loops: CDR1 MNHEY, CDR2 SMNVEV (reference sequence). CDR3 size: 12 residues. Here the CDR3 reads CASREAENGYTF. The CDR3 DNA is TGTGCCAGCAGGGAGGCAGAAAATGGCTACACCTTC.

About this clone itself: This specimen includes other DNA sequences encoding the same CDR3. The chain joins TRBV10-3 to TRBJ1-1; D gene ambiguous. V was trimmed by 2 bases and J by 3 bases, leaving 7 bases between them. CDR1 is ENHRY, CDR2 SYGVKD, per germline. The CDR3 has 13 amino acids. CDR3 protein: CAISERGDTEAFF. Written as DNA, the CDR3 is TGTGCCATCAGTGAGCGGGGAGACACTGAAGCTTTCTTT.

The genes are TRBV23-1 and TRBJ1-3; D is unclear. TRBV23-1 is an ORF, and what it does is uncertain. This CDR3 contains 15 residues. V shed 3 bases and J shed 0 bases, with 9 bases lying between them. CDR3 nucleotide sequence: TGCGCCAGCAGTCATCTGGGCAGCTCTGGAAACACCATATATTTT. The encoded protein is CASSHLGSSGNTIYF.

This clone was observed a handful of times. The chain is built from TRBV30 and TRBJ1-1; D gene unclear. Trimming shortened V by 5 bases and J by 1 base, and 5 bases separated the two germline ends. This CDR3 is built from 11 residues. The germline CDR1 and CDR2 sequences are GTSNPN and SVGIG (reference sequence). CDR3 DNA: TGTGCCTGGGGGCGGAACACTGAAGCTTTCTTT. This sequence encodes CAWGRNTEAFF. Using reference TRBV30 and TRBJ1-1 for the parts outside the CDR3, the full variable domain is SQTIHQWPATLVQPVGSPLSLECTVEGTSNPNLYWYRQAAGRGLQLLFYSVGIGQISSEVPQNLSASRPQDRQFILSSKKLLLSDSGFYLCAWGRNTEAFFGQGTRLTVV.

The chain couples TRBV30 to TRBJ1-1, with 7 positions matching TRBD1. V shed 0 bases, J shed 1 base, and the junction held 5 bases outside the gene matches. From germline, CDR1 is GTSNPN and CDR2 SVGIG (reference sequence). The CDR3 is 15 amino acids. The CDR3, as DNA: TGTGCCTGGAGTGTACCAAGACAGGGGAACACTGAAGCTTTCTTT. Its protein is CAWSVPRQGNTEAFF.

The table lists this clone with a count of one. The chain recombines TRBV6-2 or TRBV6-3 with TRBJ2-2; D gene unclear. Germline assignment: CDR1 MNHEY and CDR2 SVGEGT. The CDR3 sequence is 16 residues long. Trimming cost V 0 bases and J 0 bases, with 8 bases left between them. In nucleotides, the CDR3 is TGTGCCAGCAGTTACTCAAAGTACTCGAACACCGGGGAGCTGTTTTTT. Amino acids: CASSYSKYSNTGELFF.

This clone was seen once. The CDR3 DNA follows: TGCAGCTTGGGGGGAAACTATGGCTACACCTTC. Translation gives CSLGGNYGYTF. This chain uses TRBV20-1 with TRBJ1-2, with D tentatively TRBD1 (5 bases). The germline V gene encodes CDR1 DFQATT and CDR2 SNEGSKA (reference sequence). The CDR3 spans 11 residues.

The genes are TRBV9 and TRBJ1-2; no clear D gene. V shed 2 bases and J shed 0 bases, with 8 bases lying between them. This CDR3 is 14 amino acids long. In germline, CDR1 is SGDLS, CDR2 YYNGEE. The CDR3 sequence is CASSVGRSNYGYTF. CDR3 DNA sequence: TGTGCCAGCAGCGTTGGCAGGTCTAACTATGGCTACACCTTC.

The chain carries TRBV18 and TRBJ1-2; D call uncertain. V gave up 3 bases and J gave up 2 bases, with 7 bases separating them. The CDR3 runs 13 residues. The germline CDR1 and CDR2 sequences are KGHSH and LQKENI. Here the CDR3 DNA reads TGTGCCAGCTCACCGGGTAGCAACTATGGCTACACCTTC. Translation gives CASSPGSNYGYTF.

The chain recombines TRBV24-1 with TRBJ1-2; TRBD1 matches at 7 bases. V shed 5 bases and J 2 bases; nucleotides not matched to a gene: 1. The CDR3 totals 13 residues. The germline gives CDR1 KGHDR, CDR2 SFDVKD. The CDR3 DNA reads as TGTGCCACCAGTGCGGGACAGAACTATGGCTACACCTTC. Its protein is CATSAGQNYGYTF.

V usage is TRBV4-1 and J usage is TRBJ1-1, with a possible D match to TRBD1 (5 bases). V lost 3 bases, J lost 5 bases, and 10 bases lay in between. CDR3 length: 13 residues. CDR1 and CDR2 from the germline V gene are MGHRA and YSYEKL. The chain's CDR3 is CASSQEGHTEAFF. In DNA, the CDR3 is TGCGCCAGCAGCCAGGAGGGGCATACTGAAGCTTTCTTT.